Following are 28 T cell receptor beta chains from one sample sequenced in a study of neurological immune-mediated disorders. TCRdb re-called the 5' RACE reads with MiXCR, one entry per CDR3 protein. The data show 55,000 to 85,000 distinct CDR3 sequences, with 2.5% to 4% seen just once and more than 4% held by the top ten. Sequences were obtained from PBMCs. These receptors originate from a woman aged 50 to 60 with multiple sclerosis.

Many counts were recorded for this clonotype. This chain uses TRBV20-1 with TRBJ2-3; TRBD2 agrees at 9 bases. Germline loops: CDR1 DFQATT, CDR2 SNEGSKA (reference sequence). The junction had 3 bases not matched to a gene; V was cut back by 0 bases and J by 2 bases. This CDR3 has 15 residues. As DNA, the CDR3 is TGCAGTGCTAGAGAGAGCGGGGGGATCACAGATACGCAGTATTTT. Translating gives CSARESGGITDTQYF.

This clonotype was seen many times. The gene calls are TRBV20-1 and TRBJ2-1; no reliable D call. Germline loops: CDR1 DFQATT, CDR2 SNEGSKA (reference sequence). The CDR3 is made up of 11 amino acids. Trimming left V 3 bases short and J 5 bases short, with 5 bases between. DNA of the CDR3: TGCAGTGCTAGTCCCCACAATGAGCAGTTCTTC. Translating gives CSASPHNEQFF.

This clonotype was seen repeatedly, ten times or more. The chain has TRBV20-1 and TRBJ1-2; 7 positions agree with TRBD1. V lost 5 bases, J lost 3 bases, and 12 bases stayed unmatched. The germline V gene encodes CDR1 DFQATT and CDR2 SNEGSKA (reference sequence). This CDR3 is 15 amino acids long. CDR3 sequence: CSAATSGTVYYGYTF. The CDR3 bases are TGCAGTGCTGCTACCTCCGGGACAGTCTACTATGGCTACACCTTC.

The sample holds many counts of this clonotype. The CDR3 here is CASSLGHRMGLHEQFF. The CDR3 DNA follows: TGTGCCAGCAGCTTGGGTCACCGGATGGGGTTGCATGAGCAGTTCTTC. This chain uses TRBV5-5 with TRBJ2-1; no clear D. V was clipped by 0 bases and J by 8 bases, with 18 bases between them. The CDR3 is made up of 16 amino acids. The germline V gene encodes CDR1 SGHKS and CDR2 YYEKEE (reference sequence).

Many counts were recorded for this clonotype. V gene TRBV5-1 combines with J gene TRBJ1-1; a weak D match, TRBD1 (5 bases). This CDR3 has 15 residues. Germline V gene data show CDR1 as SGHRS and CDR2 as YFSETQ. The germline V and J ends were trimmed by 4 bases and 5 bases, with 18 bases remaining between them. The CDR3 sequence: CASSGTGTVGTEAFF. The DNA of the CDR3 is TGCGCCAGCAGCGGAACCGGGACCGTGGGAACTGAAGCTTTCTTT.

This clonotype was counted at least ten times. The genes are TRBV18 and TRBJ2-7, with D uncertain. The V end lost 2 bases, the J end lost 0 bases, and 5 bases lay between the germline ends. In germline, CDR1 is KGHSH, CDR2 LQKENI. This CDR3 comprises 13 residues. CDR3 sequence reads: CASSPESSYEQYV. The DNA for the CDR3 is TGTGCCAGCTCACCAGAAAGCTCCTACGAGCAGTACGTC.

This clonotype was seen repeatedly, ten times or more. The chain combines TRBV7-2 with TRBJ1-2; maybe TRBD1 (6 bases). The CDR3 is 14 residues long. The germline gives CDR1 SGHTA, CDR2 FQGNSA. V was clipped by 1 base and J by 8 bases, with 14 bases between them. DNA of the CDR3: TGTGCCAGCAGCTTAGAACATACAGGGAGAGGCTACACCTTC. Its protein is CASSLEHTGRGYTF.

This clonotype was recorded at least ten times. J is TRBJ2-7 and V is TRBV7-2; 9 nucleotides agree with TRBD2. V shed 5 bases and J 2 bases; nucleotides not matched to a gene: 10. The length of the CDR3 is 16 residues. Germline CDR1 reads SGHTA; CDR2 reads FQGNSA. The CDR3 loop is CASSRALAGITYEQYF. The CDR3 DNA sequence: TGTGCCAGCAGCCGCGCCCTAGCGGGGATAACCTACGAGCAGTACTTC. Together with reference TRBV7-2 and TRBJ2-7, the CDR3 gives the full variable domain: GAGVSQSPSNKVTEKGKDVELRCDPISGHTALYWYRQSLGQGLEFLIYFQGNSAPDKSGLPSDRFSAERTGGSVSTLTIQRTQQEDSAVYLCASSRALAGITYEQYFGPGTRLTVT.

In its sample, this clonotype was seen many times. V gene TRBV20-1 combines with J gene TRBJ1-5; 8 bases fit TRBD1. The CDR3 has 13 residues. Losses at the gene ends were 3 bases for V and 3 bases for J; bases not matched to a gene: 1. CDR1 is DFQATT and CDR2 is SNEGSKA in the germline V gene (reference sequence). The CDR3 DNA reads as TGCAGTGCTAGGGGACAGGACAATCAGCCCCAGCATTTT. This gives the protein CSARGQDNQPQHF.

This clonotype was recorded many times. The chain joins TRBV6-1 to TRBJ2-1, with TRBD2 identical over 8 bases. V lost 2 bases and J lost 8; bases outside the gene matches: 8. Germline CDR1 MNHNS, CDR2 SASEGT. The CDR3 length is 15 residues. CDR3 protein: CASSERWTSKHEQFF. For the CDR3, the DNA is TGTGCCAGCAGTGAACGGTGGACTAGCAAGCATGAGCAGTTCTTC.

In its sample, this clonotype was seen a few times. The chain is built from TRBV6-5 and TRBJ1-1, with a weak D call TRBD1 (6 bases). Trimming took 4 bases from V and 0 from J, leaving 21 bases between them. Per the germline V gene, CDR1 is MNHEY and CDR2 is SVGAGI. CDR3 size: 18 residues. The chain's CDR3 is CASSSSIYTGIVNTEAFF. CDR3 nucleotides: TGTGCCAGCAGTTCCTCGATCTACACAGGGATTGTGAACACTGAAGCTTTCTTT.

In its sample, this clonotype was seen many times. CDR3 nucleotides: TGTGCCACCAGCAGAGAGGATCAAGAGACCCAGTACTTC. It translates to CATSREDQETQYF. J is TRBJ2-5 and V is TRBV15; D remains ambiguous. CDR1 is LNHNV, CDR2 YYDKDF, per germline (reference sequence). This CDR3 is built from 13 residues. Trimming cost V 0 bases and J 2 bases, with 4 bases left between them.

This clonotype has a count of ten or more. The chain carries TRBV3-1 and TRBJ2-2; D is possibly TRBD2 (5 bases). Germline V gene lookup returns CDR1 LGHDT and CDR2 YNNKEL (reference sequence). V lost 3 bases, J lost 0 bases, and 8 bases lay in between. The CDR3 has 15 amino acids. DNA for the CDR3: TGTGCCAGCAGCCAGCGAGGGCCGAACACCGGGGAGCTGTTTTTT. It yields the protein CASSQRGPNTGELFF.

At least ten counts were recorded for this clonotype. The chain carries TRBV20-1 and TRBJ1-1; the D is unclear. V lost 6 bases to trimming and J lost 0 bases, with 14 bases between them. Germline V lookup: CDR1 DFQATT, CDR2 SNEGSKA (reference sequence). This CDR3 region has 14 residues. The DNA for the CDR3 is TGCAGTGCCATACTCGGGTCAATGAACACTGAAGCTTTCTTT. It codes for CSAILGSMNTEAFF.

This clonotype was seen many times. The chain recombines TRBV20-1 with TRBJ2-7, with D maybe TRBD2 (6 bases). The CDR3 has 16 amino acids. Germline loops: CDR1 DFQATT, CDR2 SNEGSKA (reference sequence). The V and J ends lost 4 bases and 0 bases respectively, with 19 bases between them. CDR3 residues: CSATTVRLENSYEQYF. The CDR3 DNA sequence: TGCAGTGCTACTACGGTTAGACTAGAAAACTCCTACGAGCAGTACTTC.

This clonotype was observed many times. The V and J genes are TRBV6-2 or TRBV6-3 and TRBJ2-3, with 7 bases lining up with TRBD2. The J segment lost 7 bases and the V segment lost 6 bases, leaving 10 bases of the junction unmatched. Germline-derived CDR1 and CDR2 are MNHEY and SVGEGT. CDR3 length equals 14 residues. CDR3 amino acids: CASSYGTNSHTQYF. The CDR3 DNA follows: TGTGCCAGCAGCTACGGGACTAACTCTCATACGCAGTATTTT.

This clonotype was seen ten or more times. The chain uses TRBV6-5 and TRBJ2-3, with D possibly called TRBD1 or TRBD2 (5 bases each). V lost 0 bases to trimming and J lost 1 base, with 17 bases between them. Per germline, CDR1 MNHEY and CDR2 SVGAGI. The CDR3 length is 18 residues. CDR3 protein: CASSYSMGVVGGTDTQYF. The CDR3 DNA sequence: TGTGCCAGCAGTTACTCGATGGGGGTAGTTGGTGGCACAGATACGCAGTATTTT.

This clonotype showed up many times. In nucleotides, the CDR3 is TGTGCCAGCAGCCACAGGGGGCTACGCACAGATACGCAGTATTTT. It translates to CASSHRGLRTDTQYF. The V call is TRBV14, the J call TRBJ2-3; the match to TRBD1 covers 8 bases. The CDR3 totals 15 residues. Trimming removed 3 bases from V and 1 base from J; junction bases left unmatched: 3. Germline V gene lookup returns CDR1 SGHDN and CDR2 FVKESK.

This clonotype was picked up many times. In nucleotides, the CDR3 is TGTGCCAGCAGCTTAGGTGGGGGGTACACCGGGGAGCTGTTTTTT. As protein: CASSLGGGYTGELFF. J is TRBJ2-2 and V is TRBV7-2, with a tentative D call TRBD2 (6 bases). V lost 1 base and J lost 3, with 9 bases in between. Germline values: CDR1 SGHTA, CDR2 FQGNSA. This CDR3 comprises 15 residues.

This clonotype was counted ten times or more. This sequence joins TRBV7-6 and TRBJ1-2; perhaps TRBD1 as D (5 bases). V lost 4 bases to trimming and J lost 6 bases, with 12 bases between them. This CDR3 region has 13 residues. Germline V gene data show CDR1 as SGHVS and CDR2 as FNYEAQ. The CDR3 DNA sequence: TGTGCCAGCAGCTACGGGGGGGAAGATGGCTACACCTTC. It encodes CASSYGGEDGYTF. The full variable domain, with the rest looked up from reference TRBV7-6 and TRBJ1-2, is GAGVSQSPRYKVTKRGQDVALRCDPISGHVSLYWYRQALGQGPEFLTYFNYEAQQDKSGLPNDRFSAERPEGSISTLTIQRTEQRDSAMYRCASSYGGEDGYTFGSGTRLTVV.

This clonotype was seen just once. The chain employs TRBV16 and TRBJ1-2, with D uncertain. CDR1 is KGHSY, CDR2 FQNENV, per germline. Between the trimmed V and J ends, which lost 4 bases and 1 base, there was a span of 10 bases. This CDR3 spans 14 amino acids. CDR3 in amino acids: CASSPEVVNYGYTF. The CDR3 DNA follows: TGTGCCAGCAGCCCAGAGGTGGTTAACTATGGCTACACCTTC.

This clonotype appeared many times. V gene TRBV5-5 combines with J gene TRBJ1-5; D ambiguous. V was trimmed by 0 bases and J by 4 bases, leaving 11 bases between them. The V gene's germline CDR1 is SGHKS and CDR2 YYEKEE (reference sequence). The CDR3 is made up of 15 amino acids. The CDR3: CASSLGVVINQPQHF. CDR3 coding DNA: TGTGCCAGCAGCTTGGGTGTTGTTATTAATCAGCCCCAGCATTTT.

Many counts were recorded for this clonotype. The gene calls are TRBV28 and TRBJ2-2; 7 nucleotides match TRBD1. Losses at the gene ends were 6 bases for V and 4 bases for J; bases not matched to a gene: 14. Per germline, CDR1 MDHEN and CDR2 SYDVKM. This CDR3 comprises 17 residues. The CDR3 region has the DNA TGTGCCAGCAGCTACAGGGGAGTGAGTGTTAGCACCGGGGAGCTGTTTTTT. Encoded protein: CASSYRGVSVSTGELFF.

At least ten counts were recorded for this clonotype. The V call is TRBV11-2, the J call TRBJ2-4; 10 nucleotides match TRBD1. With V trimmed by 6 bases and J by 8 bases, 4 bases remained unmatched. CDR1 is SGHAT, CDR2 FQNNGV, per germline. This CDR3 contains 13 residues. CDR3 residues: CASRRDRGYIQYF. Written as DNA, the CDR3 is TGTGCCAGCAGGCGGGACAGGGGTTACATTCAGTACTTC.

This clonotype was detected many times. The V and J genes are TRBV6-5 and TRBJ2-7; D perhaps matches TRBD2 (5 bases). Trimming cost V 0 bases and J 2 bases, with 8 bases left between them. The germline V gene encodes CDR1 MNHEY and CDR2 SVGAGI. This CDR3 region has 14 residues. DNA of the CDR3: TGTGCCAGCAGTTACTCTGCGAGGGCCTACGAGCAGTACTTC. Its protein is CASSYSARAYEQYF.

This clonotype was seen repeatedly, ten times or more. The chain has TRBV20-1 and TRBJ2-1; 7 bases fit TRBD2. Trimming cost V 0 bases and J 0 bases; bases outside gene matches: 5. The CDR3 is made up of 16 amino acids. Germline assignment: CDR1 DFQATT and CDR2 SNEGSKA (reference sequence). The chain's CDR3 is CSAREWGGSSYNEQFF. In DNA, the CDR3 is TGCAGTGCTAGAGAGTGGGGCGGGAGCTCCTACAATGAGCAGTTCTTC.

Ten or more counts support this clonotype. The chain recombines TRBV11-3 with TRBJ2-3; 10 nucleotides align to TRBD2. This CDR3 has 18 residues. The ends lost 1 base at V and 0 bases at J; junction bases unmatched: 7. Per germline, CDR1 SGHNT and CDR2 YENEEA. The CDR3 protein is CASSLGEILAGSTDTQYF. The DNA for the CDR3 is TGTGCCAGCAGCTTAGGGGAGATACTAGCGGGAAGCACAGATACGCAGTATTTT.

Concerning this clonotype: One end of the junction is discordant with germline, which a read error may explain. The CDR3 nucleotides read TGTGCCAGCACCCCGGGGGACGGGCCCTCCTATAATTCACACCTCCACTTT. This sequence encodes CASTPGDGPSYNSHLHF. The chain employs TRBV28 and TRBJ1-6; perhaps TRBD1 as D (5 bases). The CDR3 is 17 residues long. The germline V gene encodes CDR1 MDHEN and CDR2 SYDVKM.